This T cell receptor beta chain was obtained from a study of T-cell memory formation after mild COVID-19. General observations from the study: Clones contracting over day 15 to 85 were CD4/CD8 balanced, with later expanders leaning CD4+.

A word on this clonotype: No antigen is known for it.

From 5'RACE with constant-segment primers came TCR alpha and TCR beta cDNA libraries that carried sample barcodes and UMIs. TCRdb re-analysed the 5' RACE reads in MiXCR, keeping a single row per CDR3 protein. The sample contains roughly 190,000 distinct CDR3 sequences, around 19% of which appear only once. Deletions cut 2 bases from V and 9 bases from J, with 23 bases between. Germline values: CDR1 LGHDT, CDR2 YNNKEL (reference sequence). The CDR3 spans 18 residues. This TCR came from an adult woman who had mild COVID-19 (a few samples of this study predate the infection). Cell type and time point are not known. Sequencing used PBMCs or a T cell subset sorted from them (not recorded which). The V and J genes are TRBV3-1 and TRBJ1-6; the D gene is possibly TRBD1 (5 bases). The CDR3 coding sequence is TGTGCCAGCAGCCAAAGGATTACAGGAGTGCGAAAAGGTTCACCCCTCCACTTT. Its protein product is CASSQRITGVRKGSPLHF.